Presented here are 30 T cell receptor beta chains from one specimen sequenced in a study of blood T cell repertoires in COVID-19. TCRdb's table, derived via immunoSEQ multiplex PCR, lists solely in-frame clones and lacks some. The sample holds about 150,000 clones, about 85% seen once. Sequencing was carried out using peripheral blood. Source of these receptors: a man between 70 and 80 years old who had recovered from COVID-19.

The rearrangement uses TRBV5-8 and TRBJ2-1, with D possibly TRBD2 on 6 matching bases. Germline V gene sequence: CDR1 SGHTS, CDR2 YDEGEE. This CDR3 is 13 amino acids long. The germline V and J ends were trimmed by 3 bases and 14 bases, with 18 bases remaining between them. CDR3 sequence: CASSSGLSPGEFF. The CDR3 coding sequence is TGTGCCAGCAGCTCAGGACTATCTCCCGGGGAGTTCTTC.

The chain combines TRBV15 with TRBJ2-1; no reliable D call. This CDR3 is built from 12 residues. Trimming removed 0 bases at V and 8 bases at J, with 5 bases between. Germline V gene data show CDR1 as LNHNV and CDR2 as YYDKDF (reference sequence). The CDR3 DNA reads as TGTGCCACCAGCAGAGATGAGGATGAGCAGTTCTTC. Amino acids: CATSRDEDEQFF.

This clone has a handful of counts. This chain uses TRBV7-3 with TRBJ2-1; TRBD2 aligns across 8 bases. This CDR3 has 14 amino acids. The trim removed 2 bases at V and 7 bases at J, leaving 4 bases unmatched. The germline V gene has CDR1 SGHTA and CDR2 FQGTGA. The DNA for the CDR3 is TGTGCCAGCAGCTTAGCGGGAGGAGTGAATGAGCAGTTCTTC. Protein product: CASSLAGGVNEQFF.

This chain connects TRBV4-1 to TRBJ1-3, with TRBD1 matching over 9 bases. This CDR3 is 16 amino acids long. Trimming took 6 bases from V and 0 from J; bases not matched to a gene: 6. CDR1 and CDR2 from the germline V gene are MGHRA and YSYEKL. The CDR3 sequence is CASSLDRGNSGNTIYF. The DNA for the CDR3 is TGCGCCAGCAGTCTGGACAGGGGCAACTCTGGAAACACCATATATTTT.

The V call is TRBV9, the J call TRBJ1-3, with D unresolved. The CDR3 has 17 amino acids. Germline CDR1 and CDR2: SGDLS and YYNGEE. The V gene lost 2 bases and the J gene lost 0 bases, with 15 bases spanning the gap. The CDR3 sequence: CASSVSSDDFSGNTIYF. CDR3 DNA: TGTGCCAGCAGCGTTTCATCAGACGACTTCTCTGGAAACACCATATATTTT.

About this clone: The conserved phenylalanine or tryptophan is not found at the CDR3 terminus, so this likely reflects a read error. It is unclear where the CDR3 begins or ends on the DNA, so no DNA is shown, and the CDR3 is as TCRdb lists it. The chain employs TRBV9 and TRBJ2-7; the listed D gene, TRBD2, was not tested against the DNA. Germline V gives CDR1 SGDLS, CDR2 YYNGEE. The CDR3 length is 9 residues, termini included. The CDR3 spells CASSEREGL.

The sample holds one count of this clone. The V gene is TRBV6-1, the J gene TRBJ2-1; 8 nucleotides line up with TRBD2. The CDR3 is 16 amino acids. J gave up 0 bases and V 4 bases, and 5 bases lay outside the gene matches. CDR1 MNHNS and CDR2 SASEGT come from the germline V gene. The CDR3 region is CASSVMSGSSYNEQFF. CDR3 DNA sequence: TGTGCCAGCAGTGTCATGAGCGGGAGCTCCTACAATGAGCAGTTCTTC.

The chain is built from TRBV11-2 and TRBJ2-2; D is uncertain. CDR3 length: 14 amino acids. Germline V gives CDR1 SGHAT, CDR2 FQNNGV. Trimming took off 3 bases at V and 4 bases at J, with 9 bases between the two ends. In nucleotides, the CDR3 is TGTGCCAGCAGCTTCAGCGCGGTCACCGGGGAGCTGTTTTTT. Protein: CASSFSAVTGELFF.

V is TRBV3-1 (or the pseudogene TRBV3-2) and J is TRBJ2-7, with 7 bases fitting TRBD1. Germline-derived CDR1 and CDR2 are LGHDT and YNNKEL (reference sequence). The V segment lost 3 bases and the J segment 9 bases; nucleotides outside the gene matches: 8. The CDR3 spans 13 residues. CDR3 sequence reads: CASSHQDRAPQYF. Written as DNA, the CDR3 is TGTGCCAGCAGCCACCAAGACAGGGCCCCGCAGTACTTC.

The gene calls are TRBV18 and TRBJ2-7; 7 bases match TRBD1. V lost 2 bases, J lost 5 bases, and 3 bases stayed unmatched. CDR1 KGHSH and CDR2 LQKENI come from the germline V gene. CDR3 length equals 13 residues. The CDR3 protein is CASSPGTEDEQYF. Here the CDR3 DNA reads TGTGCCAGCTCACCAGGGACAGAGGACGAGCAGTACTTC.

This chain links TRBV9 with TRBJ2-1, with 12 bases fitting TRBD2. Germline V gene lookup returns CDR1 SGDLS and CDR2 YYNGEE. V was clipped by 4 bases and J by 8 bases; unmatched bases: 22. The length of the CDR3 is 20 residues. The CDR3 spells CASSPRGVGLAGGRGYEQFF. Written as DNA, the CDR3 is TGTGCCAGCAGCCCCAGGGGGGTAGGGCTAGCGGGAGGGCGAGGGTATGAGCAGTTCTTC.

The count of this clone is one. V is TRBV2 and J is TRBJ1-4, with 7 positions matching TRBD1. The V and J ends lost 4 bases and 7 bases, in that order; junction bases with no gene match: 0. There are 12 residues in the CDR3. The V gene's germline CDR1 is SNHLY and CDR2 FYNNEI. The CDR3 region is CASSGDSEKLFF. The CDR3 DNA follows: TGTGCCAGCAGTGGGGACAGTGAAAAACTGTTTTTT. Supplemented by reference TRBV2 and TRBJ1-4, the full variable domain reads EPEVTQTPSHQVTQMGQEVILRCVPISNHLYFYWYRQILGQKVEFLVSFYNNEISEKSEIFDDQFSVERPDGSNFTLKIRSTKLEDSAMYFCASSGDSEKLFFGSGTQLSVL.

The chain links TRBV10-2 to TRBJ2-7, with D possibly matching TRBD1 (7 bases). Germline CDR1 and CDR2: WSHSY and SAAADI. V lost 0 bases and J 6 bases, leaving 21 bases between the germline ends. The CDR3 is 17 amino acids. The CDR3 here is CASSESQGGVLTGEQYF. The CDR3 DNA is TGCGCCAGCAGTGAGTCGCAGGGGGGTGTCCTGACCGGCGAGCAGTACTTC.

The chain combines TRBV5-1 with TRBJ2-7, with 9 bases fitting TRBD1. There are 16 residues in the CDR3. Trimming cost V 4 bases and J 3 bases; bases outside gene matches: 11. Germline V gene data show CDR1 as SGHRS and CDR2 as YFSETQ. CDR3 in amino acids: CASSPMTGGGFYEQYF. CDR3 in DNA: TGCGCCAGCAGCCCAATGACAGGGGGAGGCTTCTACGAGCAGTACTTC.

The V call is TRBV6-5, the J call TRBJ2-7; 10 bases line up with TRBD2. The CDR3 length is 11 residues. Germline V CDR1 and CDR2: MNHEY, SVGAGI. The V gene end was trimmed by 7 bases and the J gene end by 6 bases; junction bases not matched to a gene: 0. This CDR3 reads CASTSGGEQYF. The CDR3 DNA reads as TGTGCCAGCACTAGCGGGGGCGAGCAGTACTTC.

This clone is a singleton in its sample. The gene calls are TRBV28 and TRBJ2-1, with 8 nucleotides matching TRBD2. This CDR3 region has 15 residues. Trimming cost V 3 bases and J 6 bases; bases outside gene matches: 7. Germline V CDR1 and CDR2: MDHEN, SYDVKM. CDR3 in DNA: TGTGCCAGCAGTTTTCCCCAAGGGACTAGCAATGAGCAGTTCTTC. Amino acids: CASSFPQGTSNEQFF.

The V and J genes are TRBV7-9 and TRBJ2-3; no clear D gene. Trimming took off 5 bases at V and 5 bases at J, with 11 bases between the two ends. The CDR3 totals 13 residues. The germline CDR1 and CDR2 sequences are SEHNR and FQNEAQ (reference sequence). The chain's CDR3 is CASSAPVRDTQYF. Written as DNA, the CDR3 is TGTGCCAGCAGCGCGCCGGTACGAGATACGCAGTATTTT.

The chain has TRBV7-2 and TRBJ1-5; the D gene is possibly TRBD1 (6 bases). V lost 5 bases, J lost 2 bases, and 13 bases lay in between. Germline CDR1 is SGHTA and CDR2 is FQGNSA. The CDR3 loop spans 15 amino acids. The CDR3 is CASSPTQGGNQPQHF. The CDR3 region has the DNA TGTGCCAGCAGCCCCACACAGGGTGGCAATCAGCCCCAGCATTTT.

Concerning this clone itself: Germline is not matched at one junction end, which may reflect a read error. V usage is TRBV7-7 and J usage is TRBJ1-4, with TRBD1 matching 8 bases. Germline CDR1 is SSHAT and CDR2 is FNYEAQ (reference sequence). The CDR3 totals 13 residues. CDR3 residues: CASSTTGGEKLFF. CDR3 coding DNA: TGTGCTAGCAGCACAACAGGGGGTGAAAAACTGTTTTTT.

This chain links TRBV6-2 or TRBV6-3 with TRBJ2-3; D might be TRBD2 (5 bases). Germline V CDR1 and CDR2: MNHEY, SVGEGT. Trimming cost V 4 bases and J 5 bases, with 13 bases left between them. This CDR3 contains 14 residues. CDR3 nucleotide sequence: TGTGCCAGCAGTTCCGTGGGAGCGAAAGATACGCAGTATTTT. Amino acid sequence: CASSSVGAKDTQYF.

The gene calls are TRBV6-5 and TRBJ1-5, with a possible D match to TRBD1 (6 bases). CDR3 length: 14 amino acids. The V end lost 6 bases, the J end lost 7 bases, and 16 bases lay between the germline ends. CDR1 MNHEY and CDR2 SVGAGI come from the germline V gene. In nucleotides, the CDR3 is TGTGCCAGCAGCCGTCACAGGGTGGGACAGCCCCAGCATTTT. It encodes CASSRHRVGQPQHF.

The rearrangement joins TRBV10-3 to TRBJ2-1, with 14 positions matching TRBD2. There are 17 residues in the CDR3. Germline CDR1 is ENHRY and CDR2 is SYGVKD. J gave up 3 bases and V 10 bases, and 11 bases lay outside the gene matches. CDR3 bases: TGTGCCACCTCTGGGGGGACTAGCGGGAGACGCTACAATGAGCAGTTCTTC. Residues: CATSGGTSGRRYNEQFF.

The rearrangement uses TRBV10-1 and TRBJ2-1, with 14 bases aligning to TRBD2. Losses at the gene ends were 6 bases for V and 1 base for J; bases not matched to a gene: 11. Per the germline V gene, CDR1 is WNHNN and CDR2 is SYGVQD (reference sequence). The CDR3 extends over 19 amino acids. The chain's CDR3 is CASSDGTSGSLGSYNEQFF. The CDR3 coding sequence is TGCGCCAGCAGCGATGGGACTAGCGGGAGTTTGGGGTCCTACAATGAGCAGTTCTTC.

The chain is built from TRBV9 and TRBJ2-2, with 7 positions matching TRBD1. The CDR3 extends over 17 amino acids. The germline CDR1 and CDR2 sequences are SGDLS and YYNGEE. V shed 4 bases, J shed 4 bases, and the junction held 13 bases outside the gene matches. The CDR3: CASSPQTGTVFTGELFF. In DNA, the CDR3 is TGTGCCAGCAGCCCTCAGACCGGGACAGTGTTCACCGGGGAGCTGTTTTTT.

The chain joins TRBV6-1 to TRBJ2-7, with 16 bases that match TRBD2. In germline, CDR1 is MNHNS, CDR2 SASEGT. The V and J ends lost 3 bases and 7 bases, in that order; junction bases with no gene match: 6. This CDR3 region has 16 residues. CDR3 protein: CASSDKGLAGGLEQYF. DNA for the CDR3: TGTGCCAGCAGTGATAAGGGACTAGCGGGAGGGTTGGAGCAGTACTTC.

V gene TRBV19 combines with J gene TRBJ2-7; TRBD2 matches 12 bases. After removal of 8 bases from V and 7 bases from J, the junction contained 9 bases not matched to a gene. Germline V gene data show CDR1 as LNHDA and CDR2 as SQIVND (reference sequence). The length of the CDR3 is 14 residues. CDR3 sequence: CASAKIGLAGEQYF. As DNA, the CDR3 is TGTGCCAGTGCAAAGATCGGACTAGCGGGGGAGCAGTACTTC.

CDR3 DNA: TGCGCCAGCAGCCAAGATTTACCTAATGGGGCCAACGTCCTGACTTTC. This gives the protein CASSQDLPNGANVLTF. This chain uses TRBV4-3 with TRBJ2-6; D unclear. CDR1 is LGHNA, CDR2 YSLEER, per germline. The CDR3 covers 16 residues. The V end lost 0 bases, the J end lost 3 bases, and 9 bases lay between the germline ends.

The gene calls are TRBV28 and TRBJ1-2, with TRBD1 as a possible D gene (6 bases). CDR1 and CDR2 from the germline V gene are MDHEN and SYDVKM. This CDR3 is 13 amino acids long. V was cut by 9 bases and J by 4 bases, with 15 bases left in between. The CDR3 spells CASRTATFYGYTF. CDR3 nucleotides: TGTGCCAGTCGGACAGCTACGTTCTATGGCTACACCTTC.

V and J are TRBV6-2 or TRBV6-3 and TRBJ2-7; the match to TRBD1 covers 8 bases. Germline lookup yields CDR1 MNHEY and CDR2 SVGEGT. This CDR3 region has 16 residues. V was clipped by 2 bases and J by 1 base; unmatched bases: 7. CDR3 DNA sequence: TGTGCCAGCAGTTACCCATCGGGACAGGCTTCCTACGAGCAGTACTTC. Translating gives CASSYPSGQASYEQYF.

J is TRBJ2-1 and V is TRBV6-1; 8 positions match TRBD1. V shed 0 bases, J shed 4 bases, and the junction held 5 bases outside the gene matches. This CDR3 contains 16 residues. Germline V CDR1 and CDR2: MNHNS, SASEGT. CDR3 sequence reads: CASSEAPQGGYNEQFF. DNA of the CDR3: TGTGCCAGCAGTGAAGCGCCACAGGGGGGATACAATGAGCAGTTCTTC.